A single sample gave rise to the 25 T cell receptor beta chains below, sequenced in a study of blood T cells in healthy people across ages. It was with a sample-barcoded 5' primer and a J-beta primer mix that a second PCR of roughly 7 to 12 cycles was run. TCRdb recomputed calls from the 5' RACE reads with MiXCR, one row per CDR3 protein. The repertoire has fewer than 900,000 distinct CDR3 sequences, 35% to 45% of them found once; the top ten carry more than 20%. The sample was blood. The source of these receptors is a woman aged 60-75 years in good health.

This clonotype was counted a few times. The chain is built from TRBV7-9 and TRBJ2-1; 9 positions agree with TRBD1. The V segment lost 4 bases and the J segment 7 bases; nucleotides outside the gene matches: 8. Germline loops: CDR1 SEHNR, CDR2 FQNEAQ (reference sequence). The CDR3 spans 15 residues. The CDR3 loop reads CASSSRQGGGNEQFF. The CDR3 nucleotides are TGTGCCAGCAGCTCGCGACAGGGGGGGGGAAATGAGCAGTTCTTC.

The DNA of the CDR3 is TGTGCCAGCAGGGTCAGGTATTTGGGCACTGAAGCTTTCTTT. The encoded protein is CASRVRYLGTEAFF. The chain is built from TRBV2 and TRBJ1-1; no reliable D call. In germline, CDR1 is SNHLY, CDR2 FYNNEI. The CDR3 sequence is 14 residues long. The V end lost 6 bases, the J end lost 4 bases, and 15 bases lay between the germline ends.

This clonotype was detected a few times. DNA for the CDR3: TGTGCCAGCAGCCAAGAGTCCAGGGCCTACGAGCAGTACTTC. Translating it yields CASSQESRAYEQYF. This chain connects TRBV3-1 to TRBJ2-7, with D perhaps TRBD1 (5 bases). The V and J ends lost 0 bases and 2 bases respectively, with 8 bases between them. CDR1 LGHDT and CDR2 YNNKEL come from the germline V gene (reference sequence). There are 14 residues in the CDR3.

The rearrangement links TRBV27 to TRBJ2-3; TRBD2 matches at 7 bases. The CDR3 spans 15 residues. Losses at the gene ends were 2 bases for V and 2 bases for J; bases not matched to a gene: 4. CDR1 and CDR2 from the germline V gene are MNHEY and SMNVEV (reference sequence). The CDR3 sequence is CASSLMRGSTDTQYF. CDR3 sequence (DNA): TGTGCCAGCAGTTTAATGCGGGGGTCCACAGATACGCAGTATTTT.

In its sample, this clonotype was seen a few times. The V gene is TRBV4-3, the J gene TRBJ1-2; no reliable D call. Trimming removed 0 bases at V and 3 bases at J, with 11 bases between. The CDR3 loop spans 15 amino acids. The germline V gene encodes CDR1 LGHNA and CDR2 YSLEER. The CDR3 reads CASSQDKQEYYGYTF. CDR3 sequence (DNA): TGCGCCAGCAGCCAAGATAAGCAGGAATACTATGGCTACACCTTC.

This clonotype was picked up a small number of times. One base away lies a much larger clone, so this may be a sequencing read error. This chain links TRBV12-3 or TRBV12-4 with TRBJ2-5, with 10 bases fitting TRBD2. The CDR3 contains 15 residues. As DNA, the CDR3 is TGTGCCAGCAGTCCTCGGACTAGCGGCAAAGAGACCCAGTGCTTC. This codes for CASSPRTSGKETQCF.

This clonotype occurred a few times. The chain is built from TRBV27 and TRBJ2-1; D not certain. V dropped 0 bases and J dropped 7 bases, with 13 bases sitting between them. CDR1 MNHEY and CDR2 SMNVEV come from the germline V gene (reference sequence). This CDR3 has 15 residues. This CDR3 is CASSLSKVKVNEQFF. Written as DNA, the CDR3 is TGTGCCAGCAGTTTATCCAAAGTAAAGGTGAATGAGCAGTTCTTC.

The sample holds one count of this clonotype. An end of the junction differs from the germline gene, which may be a read error. The V call is TRBV11-3, the J call TRBJ2-1; 14 nucleotides agree with TRBD2. Germline CDR1 reads SGHNT; CDR2 reads YENEEA. The CDR3 extends over 20 amino acids. The CDR3: CASSLVGTSGSPISYNERFF. The CDR3 DNA sequence: TGTGCCAGCAGCTTAGTTGGGACTAGCGGGAGTCCAATCTCCTACAATGAGCGGTTCTTC.

The rearrangement links TRBV12-3 or TRBV12-4 to TRBJ1-2, with D possibly matching TRBD1 (6 bases). Between the trimmed V and J ends, which lost 5 bases and 4 bases, there was a span of 17 bases. CDR3 length: 15 amino acids. This chain's CDR3 is CASSGEIARGYGYTF. The CDR3, as DNA: TGTGCCAGCAGTGGGGAGATCGCCAGGGGCTATGGCTACACCTTC.

This chain joins TRBV7-3 and TRBJ2-1; no definite D call. The V end was cut by 2 bases, the J end by 10 bases, with 18 bases between. The CDR3 totals 15 residues. CDR1 and CDR2 from the germline V gene are SGHTA and FQGTGA. DNA for the CDR3: TGTGCCAGCAGCTTAGCCCCCCACAGCTCCTACGAGCAGTTCTTC. Residues: CASSLAPHSSYEQFF. Full variable domain (missing parts from reference TRBV7-3 and TRBJ2-1): GAGVSQTPSNKVTEKGKYVELRCDPISGHTALYWYRQSLGQGPEFLIYFQGTGAADDSGLPNDRFFAVRPEGSVSTLKIQRTERGDSAVYLCASSLAPHSSYEQFFGPGTRLTVL.

This clonotype was counted between two and nine times. This rearrangement joins TRBV2 to TRBJ2-3; no reliable D call. CDR1 is SNHLY, CDR2 FYNNEI, per germline. The CDR3 sequence is 13 residues long. V was trimmed by 0 bases and J by 6 bases, leaving 7 bases between them. DNA of the CDR3: TGTGCCAGCAGTGAAGCGATGGGTGATACGCAGTATTTT. Translation gives CASSEAMGDTQYF.

The sample holds a few counts of this clonotype. The V and J genes are TRBV20-1 and TRBJ1-5, with 8 bases matching TRBD1. This CDR3 has 15 amino acids. CDR1 and CDR2 from the germline V gene are DFQATT and SNEGSKA (reference sequence). J gave up 6 bases and V 0 bases, and 7 bases lay outside the gene matches. The CDR3 DNA reads as TGCAGTGCTAGAGAACCGGACAGGGAGGCTCAGCCCCAGCATTTT. This gives the protein CSAREPDREAQPQHF.

The chain joins TRBV20-1 to TRBJ2-3; D perhaps matches TRBD2 (5 bases). V was shortened by 3 bases and J by 4 bases, with 20 bases between the two germline ends. The CDR3 has 16 amino acids. Per the germline V gene, CDR1 is DFQATT and CDR2 is SNEGSKA (reference sequence). The CDR3 DNA is TGCAGTGCTAGCACGTTTCCCGGGATAAGGGCAGATACGCAGTATTTT. As protein: CSASTFPGIRADTQYF.

In its sample, this clonotype was seen a few times. The chain recombines TRBV7-2 with TRBJ2-7; either TRBD1 or TRBD2 may fit D (5 bases each). Trimming left V 3 bases short and J 2 bases short, with 11 bases between. This CDR3 region has 14 residues. Germline V gives CDR1 SGHTA, CDR2 FQGNSA. The CDR3 nucleotides are TGTGCCAGCAGCTTTCATCAGGGACCCTACGAGCAGTACTTC. This sequence encodes CASSFHQGPYEQYF.

This clonotype was found a few times. This chain uses TRBV20-1 with TRBJ2-5; D may be TRBD2 (6 bases). The V and J ends lost 0 bases and 4 bases respectively, with 9 bases between them. Germline lookup yields CDR1 DFQATT and CDR2 SNEGSKA (reference sequence). The CDR3 extends over 13 amino acids. The CDR3 sequence: CSARDGGVETQYF. DNA for the CDR3: TGCAGTGCTAGAGATGGAGGGGTAGAGACCCAGTACTTC.

The J gene is TRBJ2-4, the V gene TRBV20-1; 8 positions agree with TRBD1. The germline V gene has CDR1 DFQATT and CDR2 SNEGSKA (reference sequence). This CDR3 comprises 14 residues. The V gene end was trimmed by 8 bases and the J gene end by 7 bases; junction bases not matched to a gene: 13. This chain's CDR3 is CSTLRQGSGNIQYF. Written as DNA, the CDR3 is TGCAGTACCCTCAGACAGGGGTCTGGCAACATTCAGTACTTC.

This chain joins TRBV4-2 and TRBJ2-1; TRBD2 agrees at 7 bases. V trimming: 0 bases; J trimming: 5 bases; junction bases outside the gene matches: 13. From germline, CDR1 is LGHNA and CDR2 YNFKEQ. The CDR3 consists of 18 residues. The CDR3 bases are TGTGCCAGCAGCCAAGAAGGGAGGTGGCGGGGGTACCACAATGAGCAGTTCTTC. This translates into CASSQEGRWRGYHNEQFF.

The chain is built from TRBV10-1 and TRBJ2-7, with D possibly being TRBD1 (6 bases). CDR1 is WNHNN and CDR2 is SYGVQD in the germline V gene (reference sequence). The CDR3 covers 13 residues. Between the trimmed V and J ends, which lost 2 bases and 4 bases, there was a span of 9 bases. CDR3 bases: TGCGCCAGCAGTGAGGGGGGCAGGTACGAGCAGTACTTC. This gives the protein CASSEGGRYEQYF.

The chain carries TRBV4-3 and TRBJ2-7; D is uncertain. Trimming stripped 0 bases from V and 6 bases from J, with 9 bases between. Per germline, CDR1 LGHNA and CDR2 YSLEER. This CDR3 is 13 amino acids long. The CDR3 reads CASSQDKWLEQYF. The CDR3 DNA sequence: TGCGCCAGCAGCCAAGATAAGTGGCTCGAGCAGTACTTC.

This rearrangement joins TRBV11-3 to TRBJ2-3; 7 bases align to TRBD1. From germline, CDR1 is SGHNT and CDR2 YENEEA. Trimming took 6 bases from V and 6 from J; bases not matched to a gene: 12. The CDR3 has 15 residues. The CDR3 DNA sequence: TGTGCCAGCAGTCTTAGGACAGGATCCGCTGATACGCAGTATTTT. Translating gives CASSLRTGSADTQYF.

In the case of this clonotype: A much larger clone sits a single nucleotide away, making a read error possible. The chain is built from TRBV6-2 or TRBV6-3 and TRBJ2-1; 8 bases are a match to TRBD1. The end of the DNA is better explained by TRBJ2-7, so the J call may be wrong. The CDR3 sequence is 16 residues long. The germline V gene encodes CDR1 MNHEY and CDR2 SVGEGT. The CDR3 is CASSYSRDRSYNEQYF. CDR3 coding DNA: TGTGCCAGCAGTTACTCGCGGGACAGGTCCTACAATGAGCAGTACTTC.

This chain connects TRBV6-6 to TRBJ2-4; D remains ambiguous. The CDR3 has 14 amino acids. The V gene lost 6 bases and the J gene lost 13 bases, with 22 bases spanning the gap. Germline-derived CDR1 and CDR2 are MNHNY and SVGAGI (reference sequence). The CDR3 loop reads CASSPWDTYNEQYF. The CDR3 DNA reads TGTGCCAGCAGCCCATGGGATACGTACAATGAGCAGTACTTC.

There are a few counts of this clonotype. The chain has TRBV7-2 and TRBJ2-7; D possibly corresponds to TRBD1 (5 bases). CDR1 SGHTA and CDR2 FQGNSA come from the germline V gene. V was cut by 3 bases and J by 3 bases, with 12 bases left in between. The CDR3 length is 14 residues. CDR3 in amino acids: CASSLAGPVYEQYF. CDR3 DNA sequence: TGTGCCAGCAGCTTGGCAGGGCCCGTCTACGAGCAGTACTTC.

The sample holds a few counts of this clonotype. V usage is TRBV5-1 and J usage is TRBJ2-1, with D unresolved. Per the germline V gene, CDR1 is SGHRS and CDR2 is YFSETQ. V lost 0 bases, J lost 2 bases, and 9 bases lay in between. This CDR3 region has 15 residues. CDR3 coding DNA: TGCGCCAGCAGCTTGGGAGCGTCCCCCTACAATGAGCAGTTCTTC. Protein product: CASSLGASPYNEQFF.

The J gene is TRBJ2-2, the V gene TRBV6-5; 10 positions match TRBD2. With 6 bases clipped from V and 5 bases from J, the junction kept 3 bases outside the gene matches. This CDR3 has 14 residues. Germline values: CDR1 MNHEY, CDR2 SVGAGI. The CDR3 sequence is CASRGTSVTGELFF. Here the CDR3 DNA reads TGTGCCAGCAGAGGGACTAGCGTAACCGGGGAGCTGTTTTTT.